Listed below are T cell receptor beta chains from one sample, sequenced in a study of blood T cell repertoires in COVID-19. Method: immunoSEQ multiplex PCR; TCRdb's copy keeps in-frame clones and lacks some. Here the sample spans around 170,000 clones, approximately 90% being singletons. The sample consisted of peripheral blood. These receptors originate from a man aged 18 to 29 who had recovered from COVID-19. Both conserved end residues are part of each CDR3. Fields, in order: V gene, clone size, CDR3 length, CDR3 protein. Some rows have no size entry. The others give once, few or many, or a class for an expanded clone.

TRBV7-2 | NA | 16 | CASSPMAGVAVSPLHF
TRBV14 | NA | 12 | CASSLRYNEQFF
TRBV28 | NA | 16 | CASNDRARYSNQPQHF
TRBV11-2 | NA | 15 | CASSFRLAGNTEAFF
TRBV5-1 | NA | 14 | CASNVGDRPFEAFF
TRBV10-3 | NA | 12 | CATEGGGEEQYF
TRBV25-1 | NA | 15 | CASTPPGGAGSPLHF
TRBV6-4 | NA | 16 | CASSDPLTDSSYEQYF
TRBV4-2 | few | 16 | CASSPIGDTNKEKLFF
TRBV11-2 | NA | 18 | CASSLGGLLASSYNEQFF
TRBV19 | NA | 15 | CASISGTRANYGYTF
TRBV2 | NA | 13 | CASREGAVTEAFF
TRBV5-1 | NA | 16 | CASSVIAGGSSYEQYF
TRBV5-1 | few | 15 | CASSLGLRDTGELFF
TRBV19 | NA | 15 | CASSIESSSYNEQFF
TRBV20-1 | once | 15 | CSASITGGIGETQYF
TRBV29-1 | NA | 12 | CSAGTVADTQYF
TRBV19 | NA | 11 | CATGHSYEQYF
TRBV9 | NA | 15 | CASSPLGGGNTEAFF
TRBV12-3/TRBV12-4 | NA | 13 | CASNPTGISEAFF
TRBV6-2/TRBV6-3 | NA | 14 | CASSTRTRNQPQHF
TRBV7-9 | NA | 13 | CASSLVQDYEQYF
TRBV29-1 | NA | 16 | CSGGRPTSGSYNEQFF
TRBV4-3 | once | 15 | CASSEGQGPLETQYF
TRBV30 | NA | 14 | CAWSVLPSDNEQFF
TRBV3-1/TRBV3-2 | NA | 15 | CASSQGTIPQETQYF
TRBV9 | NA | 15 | CASSVARGLIETQYF
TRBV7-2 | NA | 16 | CASSPRGGAGANVLTF
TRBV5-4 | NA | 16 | CASSSGQGSSYNEQFF
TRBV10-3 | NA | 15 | CAIRSAGTDGDEQYF
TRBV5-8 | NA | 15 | CASSPGQAPNQPQHF
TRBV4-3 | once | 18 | CASSQESGLARLNNEQFF
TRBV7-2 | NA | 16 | CASSFRPGQGTDTQYF
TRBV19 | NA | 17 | CASSIEFGGPNTGELFF
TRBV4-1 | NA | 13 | CASSQSGSYEQYF
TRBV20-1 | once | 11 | CSANSRGGYTF
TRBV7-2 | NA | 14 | CASSPSGRTDTQYF
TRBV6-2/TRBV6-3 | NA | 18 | CASSPTSGMVKTDNEQFF
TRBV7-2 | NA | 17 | CASSSGLAGGAKNIQYF
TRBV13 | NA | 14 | CASSFRDSLYGYTF
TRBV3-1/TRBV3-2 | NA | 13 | CASSHRVSYEQYF
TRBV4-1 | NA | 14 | CASSQPGGFETQYF
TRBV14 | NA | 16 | CASSQDSRGNSYGYTF
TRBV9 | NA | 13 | CASSVEASGEQYF
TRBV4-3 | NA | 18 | CASSQGGTSGNRANEQFF